Following are 2 T cell receptor beta chains from one sample sequenced in a study of blood T cells in healthy people across ages (dated by TCRdb to between 2015 and 2017). Library generation was performed with 5' RACE. Data came from an Illumina HiSeq 2500. A second PCR of about 7 to 12 cycles was run with a J-beta primer mix and a sample-barcoded 5' primer. Using fastp trimming at Q25 and MiXCR clonotype assembly, TCRdb reanalyzed the public sequencing data and kept in-frame beta chains. Each record represents a unique CDR3 protein, reported with the most common genes and DNA among its rows. Present in this sample are about 810,000 distinct CDR3 sequences, around 34% of which were seen just once. In total, the top ten clones hold 10% to 15% of the sample. The sequencing input was blood. Source of these receptors: a man aged 18 to 29 in good health.

The sample holds many counts of this clonotype. The chain uses TRBV6-1 and TRBJ2-5, with D uncertain. There are 12 residues in the CDR3. The ends were cut back, 6 bases at V and 2 bases at J, with 7 bases in the middle. CDR1 is MNHNS and CDR2 is SASEGT in the germline V gene. CDR3 loop: CASRRRQETQYF. CDR3 sequence (DNA): TGTGCCAGCAGAAGAAGACAAGAGACCCAGTACTTC.

V is TRBV29-1 and J is TRBJ2-1; D gene ambiguous. Germline V gives CDR1 SQVTM, CDR2 ANQGSEA. The CDR3 loop spans 14 amino acids. Between the trimmed V and J ends, which lost 8 bases and 1 base, there was a span of 15 bases. The CDR3 loop is CSIRTVPSYNEQFF. The CDR3 nucleotides read TGCAGCATCCGGACGGTACCGTCCTACAATGAGCAGTTCTTC.